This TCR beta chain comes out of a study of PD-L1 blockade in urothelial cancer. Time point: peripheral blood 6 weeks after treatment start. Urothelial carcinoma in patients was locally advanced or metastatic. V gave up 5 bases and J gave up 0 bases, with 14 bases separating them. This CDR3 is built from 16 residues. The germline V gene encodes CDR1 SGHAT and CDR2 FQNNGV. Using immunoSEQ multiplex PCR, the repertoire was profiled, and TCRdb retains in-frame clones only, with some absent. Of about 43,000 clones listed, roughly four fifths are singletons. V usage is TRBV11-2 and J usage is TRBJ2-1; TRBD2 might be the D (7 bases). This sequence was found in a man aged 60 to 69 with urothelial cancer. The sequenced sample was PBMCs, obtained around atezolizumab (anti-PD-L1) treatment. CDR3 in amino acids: CASSGGGGFSYNEQFF. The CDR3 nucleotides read TGTGCCAGCAGCGGGGGCGGGGGTTTCTCCTACAATGAGCAGTTCTTC.